These 30 T cell receptor beta chains were sequenced from one sample in a study of T cell responses to AZD1222 COVID-19 vaccine (TCRdb year 2021). Library preparation was by the immunoSEQ multiplex PCR assay. The clones in this table, taken by TCRdb from immuneACCESS, are in-frame only. Not every clone is retained; where verified, under half of the shortfall comes from an unresolved V gene, and the cause of the rest is unknown. This sample has about 130,000 clones in its table, and about 93% of those were observed once. Of the sample, roughly 4% falls within the top ten clones. The time point label on this specimen signifies: baseline before first vaccination. The sequencing here drew on peripheral blood, taken on day 0 of AZD1222 vaccination. The receptors were gathered from an adult in good health.

The chain combines TRBV6-4 with TRBJ2-1; 10 bases are a match to TRBD2. Unmatched junction bases numbered 7, after V lost 2 bases and J lost 9 bases. The CDR3 runs to 15 residues. Germline CDR1 is MRHNA and CDR2 is SNTAGT. CDR3 nucleotides: TGTGCCAGCAGTGACCCGGGACTAGCGAGTACTGAGCAGTTCTTC. Translated, it gives CASSDPGLASTEQFF.

The J gene is TRBJ1-1, the V gene TRBV7-2, with D possibly matching TRBD1 (6 bases). V lost 3 bases, J lost 1 base, and 12 bases lay in between. This CDR3 comprises 15 residues. Germline CDR1 SGHTA, CDR2 FQGNSA. CDR3 residues: CASSFRGGENTEAFF. The CDR3 DNA sequence: TGTGCCAGCAGCTTCCGAGGGGGGGAGAACACTGAAGCTTTCTTT.

V usage is TRBV5-5 and J usage is TRBJ1-3, with a possible D match to TRBD1 (5 bases). Trimming pared 4 bases from V and 0 bases from J, leaving 8 bases between. Germline V CDR1 and CDR2: SGHKS, YYEKEE (reference sequence). This CDR3 region has 14 residues. CDR3 DNA sequence: TGTGCCAGCAGCCGACAGATCTCTGGAAACACCATATATTTT. Encoded protein: CASSRQISGNTIYF. Full variable domain (missing parts from reference TRBV5-5 and TRBJ1-3): DAGVTQSPTHLIKTRGQQVTLRCSPISGHKSVSWYQQVLGQGPQFIFQYYEKEERGRGNFPDRFSARQFPNYSSELNVNALLLGDSALYLCASSRQISGNTIYFGEGSWLTVV.

The chain combines TRBV9 with TRBJ2-1; D is unresolved. V dropped 0 bases and J dropped 0 bases, with 13 bases sitting between them. Germline values: CDR1 SGDLS, CDR2 YYNGEE. The CDR3 has 17 amino acids. In nucleotides, the CDR3 is TGTGCCAGCAGCGTAGTAGGGCCTGGGGTCTCCTACAATGAGCAGTTCTTC. This gives the protein CASSVVGPGVSYNEQFF. The full variable domain, completed using reference TRBV9 and TRBJ2-1, is DSGVTQTPKHLITATGQRVTLRCSPRSGDLSVYWYQQSLDQGLQFLIQYYNGEERAKGNILERFSAQQFPDLHSELNLSSLELGDSALYFCASSVVGPGVSYNEQFFGPGTRLTVL.

The V gene is TRBV19, the J gene TRBJ2-2; D unresolved. The CDR3 runs 14 residues. V gave up 6 bases and J gave up 6 bases, with 14 bases separating them. Germline loops: CDR1 LNHDA, CDR2 SQIVND (reference sequence). Written as DNA, the CDR3 is TGTGCCAGTAGCGACAAATGGTTCGCCGGGGAGCTGTTTTTT. This translates into CASSDKWFAGELFF.

The J gene is TRBJ2-2, the V gene TRBV6-2 or TRBV6-3, with D possibly TRBD2 on 6 matching bases. V dropped 3 bases and J dropped 1 base, with 12 bases sitting between them. Germline values: CDR1 MNHEY, CDR2 SVGEGT. The CDR3 consists of 16 residues. In DNA form, the CDR3 reads TGTGCCAGCAGTTATAGGAGGGCGGGGAACACCGGGGAGCTGTTTTTT. Translation gives CASSYRRAGNTGELFF.

The chain has TRBV27 and TRBJ2-3, with D unclear. The germline CDR1 and CDR2 sequences are MNHEY and SMNVEV (reference sequence). The CDR3 extends over 13 amino acids. V was trimmed by 10 bases and J by 2 bases, leaving 13 bases between them. This chain's CDR3 is CATYDGNTDTQYF. The CDR3 DNA follows: TGTGCCACCTATGATGGAAACACAGATACGCAGTATTTT.

J is TRBJ2-5 and V is TRBV7-9; D perhaps matches TRBD1 (5 bases). The V end lost 2 bases, the J end lost 4 bases, and 11 bases lay between the germline ends. The V gene's germline CDR1 is SEHNR and CDR2 FQNEAQ (reference sequence). The CDR3 covers 14 residues. The CDR3 nucleotides are TGTGCCAGCAGCTTAATACAGGTTTTAGAGACCCAGTACTTC. This translates into CASSLIQVLETQYF.

J is TRBJ2-7 and V is TRBV30; D possibly corresponds to TRBD2 (5 bases). Trimming cost V 3 bases and J 3 bases, with 9 bases left between them. In germline, CDR1 is GTSNPN, CDR2 SVGIG (reference sequence). This CDR3 comprises 12 residues. CDR3 in amino acids: CAWSLGGYEQYF. The CDR3 DNA is TGTGCCTGGAGCCTAGGAGGCTACGAGCAGTACTTC.

The genes are TRBV29-1 and TRBJ2-6; D gene ambiguous. V lost 5 bases and J lost 0, with 8 bases in between. Germline assignment: CDR1 SQVTM and CDR2 ANQGSEA. The CDR3 extends over 14 amino acids. The CDR3 DNA reads as TGCAGCGTTAGGCTTAACTCTGGGGCCAACGTCCTGACTTTC. Its protein product is CSVRLNSGANVLTF.

This chain joins TRBV7-2 and TRBJ2-5; the D gene is possibly TRBD1 (5 bases). This CDR3 spans 14 amino acids. The germline V and J ends were trimmed by 1 base and 5 bases, with 11 bases remaining between them. From germline, CDR1 is SGHTA and CDR2 FQGNSA. As DNA, the CDR3 is TGTGCCAGCAGCTTAGGTCAGGGTCCGGAGACCCAGTACTTC. The encoded protein is CASSLGQGPETQYF.

J is TRBJ1-1 and V is TRBV11-2; the D gene is possibly TRBD1 (6 bases). Germline V CDR1 and CDR2: SGHAT, FQNNGV. With 3 bases removed from V and 0 bases from J, the gap between germline ends came to 11 bases. This CDR3 comprises 15 residues. CDR3 region: CASSFIGGVNTEAFF. The CDR3 bases are TGTGCCAGCAGCTTCATAGGGGGAGTGAACACTGAAGCTTTCTTT. The entire variable domain, with the rest obtained from reference TRBV11-2 and TRBJ1-1, is as follows: EAGVAQSPRYKIIEKRQSVAFWCNPISGHATLYWYQQILGQGPKLLIQFQNNGVVDDSQLPKDRFSAERLKGVDSTLKIQPAKLEDSAVYLCASSFIGGVNTEAFFGQGTRLTVV.

In its sample, this clone was seen once. The V gene is TRBV5-1, the J gene TRBJ2-3, with TRBD1 matching over 9 bases. Per the germline V gene, CDR1 is SGHRS and CDR2 is YFSETQ. The V gene end was trimmed by 10 bases and the J gene end by 4 bases; junction bases not matched to a gene: 13. The CDR3 runs 15 residues. CDR3 in DNA: TGCGCCCCTCGGGGCGGGACAGGGTCCTCAGATACGCAGTATTTT. It encodes CAPRGGTGSSDTQYF.

The chain employs TRBV6-4 and TRBJ2-2; 9 bases align to TRBD2. The CDR3 runs to 17 residues. V gave up 4 bases and J gave up 0 bases; unmatched junction bases: 6. Looked up from germline, CDR1 is MRHNA and CDR2 is SNTAGT. CDR3 bases: TGTGCCAGCAGTGCCGCAATAGCGGGAGCGAACACCGGGGAGCTGTTTTTT. It yields the protein CASSAAIAGANTGELFF.

CDR3 region: CASSQDGVGLTDTQYF. For the CDR3, the DNA is TGTGCCAGCAGCCAAGACGGGGTCGGACTAACAGATACGCAGTATTTT. The chain uses TRBV3-1 (or the pseudogene TRBV3-2) and TRBJ2-3, with D possibly matching TRBD2 (6 bases). The CDR3 is 16 amino acids. Germline values: CDR1 LGHDT, CDR2 YNNKEL (reference sequence). Trimming took off 0 bases at V and 3 bases at J, with 13 bases between the two ends.

This chain joins TRBV12-5 and TRBJ2-5; 7 bases are shared with TRBD2. The V segment lost 6 bases and the J segment 7 bases; nucleotides outside the gene matches: 11. This CDR3 comprises 14 residues. Germline assignment: CDR1 LGHNT and CDR2 FRNRAP. CDR3 sequence: CASGPRDYRGTQYF. CDR3 sequence (DNA): TGTGCTAGTGGGCCTCGGGACTACCGAGGGACCCAGTACTTC.

This clone was observed a single time. This rearrangement joins TRBV5-6 to TRBJ2-2; possibly TRBD1 for D (5 bases). V lost 4 bases and J lost 6, with 13 bases in between. The germline gives CDR1 SGHDT, CDR2 YYEEEE. The CDR3 has 14 residues. CDR3 protein: CASSQGIVPGELFF. In DNA, the CDR3 is TGTGCCAGCAGCCAGGGCATTGTACCCGGGGAGCTGTTTTTT. The full variable domain, in which reference TRBV5-6 and TRBJ2-2 provide the parts outside the CDR3, is DAGVTQSPTHLIKTRGQQVTLRCSPKSGHDTVSWYQQALGQGPQFIFQYYEEEERQRGNFPDRFSGHQFPNYSSELNVNALLLGDSALYLCASSQGIVPGELFFGEGSRLTVL.

The V gene is TRBV12-3 or TRBV12-4, the J gene TRBJ2-1; no firm D call. Trimming pared 2 bases from V and 7 bases from J, leaving 9 bases between. This CDR3 region has 13 residues. The CDR3 loop is CASSLSPQNEQFF. Here the CDR3 DNA reads TGTGCCAGCAGTTTAAGTCCCCAAAATGAGCAGTTCTTC.

This chain joins TRBV5-1 and TRBJ2-2; TRBD2 aligns across 8 bases. Germline CDR1 is SGHRS and CDR2 is YFSETQ. V lost 2 bases, J lost 5 bases, and 11 bases stayed unmatched. The CDR3 covers 17 residues. The CDR3 loop reads CASSFASGLLWTGELFF. Written as DNA, the CDR3 is TGCGCCAGCAGCTTTGCTAGCGGGTTATTATGGACCGGGGAGCTGTTTTTT. The whole variable domain, filled in from reference TRBV5-1 and TRBJ2-2, reads KAGVTQTPRYLIKTRGQQVTLSCSPISGHRSVSWYQQTPGQGLQFLFEYFSETQRNKGNFPGRFSGRQFSNSRSEMNVSTLELGDSALYLCASSFASGLLWTGELFFGEGSRLTVL.

This clone occurred once. The CDR3, as DNA: TGTGCCAGCAGCTTCCGGTCCCCGACGGACGAGCAGTACTTC. It specifies CASSFRSPTDEQYF. V and J are TRBV7-9 and TRBJ2-7; no clear D. The CDR3 is made up of 14 amino acids. Trimming left V 3 bases short and J 5 bases short, with 14 bases between. CDR1 is SEHNR and CDR2 is FQNEAQ in the germline V gene (reference sequence).

In this sample, this clone turned up once. The gene calls are TRBV5-1 and TRBJ1-1, with 9 bases fitting TRBD1. V shed 4 bases, J shed 1 base, and the junction held 8 bases outside the gene matches. Looked up from germline, CDR1 is SGHRS and CDR2 is YFSETQ. This CDR3 region has 16 residues. The CDR3 DNA reads TGCGCCAGCAGCAAAGGGACAGGGAGGGCGAACACTGAAGCTTTCTTT. This gives the protein CASSKGTGRANTEAFF.

The rearrangement links TRBV5-6 to TRBJ2-1; 7 nucleotides align to TRBD1. Looked up from germline, CDR1 is SGHDT and CDR2 is YYEEEE. Trimming took 3 bases from V and 1 from J; bases not matched to a gene: 1. The CDR3 has 14 amino acids. This chain's CDR3 is CASSWTGSYNEQFF. DNA for the CDR3: TGTGCCAGCAGCTGGACAGGATCCTACAATGAGCAGTTCTTC. Supplemented by reference TRBV5-6 and TRBJ2-1, the full variable domain reads DAGVTQSPTHLIKTRGQQVTLRCSPKSGHDTVSWYQQALGQGPQFIFQYYEEEERQRGNFPDRFSGHQFPNYSSELNVNALLLGDSALYLCASSWTGSYNEQFFGPGTRLTVL.

As to this clone: The sample carries other DNA sequences with the same CDR3. This chain links TRBV28 with TRBJ1-5; D gene uncertain. This CDR3 has 14 residues. Trimming took 3 bases from V and 2 from J, leaving 8 bases between them. Germline loops: CDR1 MDHEN, CDR2 SYDVKM. DNA of the CDR3: TGTGCCAGCAGTTTGGGTAGGGGCAATCAGCCCCAGCATTTT. This gives the protein CASSLGRGNQPQHF. Variable domain in full (rest from reference TRBV28 and TRBJ1-5): DVKVTQSSRYLVKRTGEKVFLECVQDMDHENMFWYRQDPGLGLRLIYFSYDVKMKEKGDIPEGYSVSREKKERFSLILESASTNQTSMYLCASSLGRGNQPQHFGDGTRLSIL.

The V gene is TRBV11-2, the J gene TRBJ2-1; no clear D gene. From germline, CDR1 is SGHAT and CDR2 FQNNGV. Trimming removed 1 base at V and 4 bases at J, with 2 bases between. The CDR3 runs 12 residues. This CDR3 reads CASSLAYNEQFF. CDR3 in DNA: TGTGCCAGCAGCTTAGCTTACAATGAGCAGTTCTTC.

The rearrangement uses TRBV7-9 and TRBJ1-2; TRBD1 matches at 7 bases. The ends lost 1 base at V and 3 bases at J; junction bases unmatched: 2. The CDR3 has 14 residues. Germline V lookup: CDR1 SEHNR, CDR2 FQNEAQ (reference sequence). In DNA, the CDR3 is TGTGCCAGCAGCTTAGTAGGGACAGACTATGGCTACACCTTC. It specifies CASSLVGTDYGYTF.

The V call is TRBV20-1, the J call TRBJ1-5, with a possible D match to TRBD1 (5 bases). CDR3 length equals 15 residues. With 3 bases removed from V and 3 bases from J, the gap between germline ends came to 15 bases. Germline CDR1 and CDR2: DFQATT and SNEGSKA (reference sequence). CDR3 sequence reads: CSASQGMGANQPQHF. CDR3 in DNA: TGCAGTGCTAGTCAGGGCATGGGTGCCAATCAGCCCCAGCATTTT.

The chain couples TRBV23-1 to TRBJ1-4; no clear D gene. TRBV23-1 counts as an open reading frame of uncertain function. This CDR3 contains 18 residues. Trimming pared 0 bases from V and 0 bases from J, leaving 14 bases between. The CDR3 protein is CASSQSSGEYATNEKLFF. The CDR3 coding sequence is TGCGCCAGCAGTCAATCGAGCGGGGAATATGCAACTAATGAAAAACTGTTTTTT.

V is TRBV6-5 and J is TRBJ1-2; no reliable D call. Trimming left V 5 bases short and J 4 bases short, with 14 bases between. In germline, CDR1 is MNHEY, CDR2 SVGAGI. CDR3 length: 14 amino acids. CDR3 coding DNA: TGTGCCAGCAGTCCGGATGGGGAACTCTATGGCTACACCTTC. As protein: CASSPDGELYGYTF.

V and J are TRBV29-1 and TRBJ1-1; D not certain. The CDR3 consists of 13 residues. Looked up from germline, CDR1 is SQVTM and CDR2 is ANQGSEA. The germline V and J ends were trimmed by 5 bases and 0 bases, with 10 bases remaining between them. The CDR3 here is CSVSQGMNTEAFF. CDR3 DNA: TGCAGCGTTTCCCAAGGGATGAACACTGAAGCTTTCTTT.

The chain is built from TRBV3-1 (or the pseudogene TRBV3-2) and TRBJ2-2; possibly TRBD1 for D (5 bases). The CDR3 loop spans 15 amino acids. Trimming pared 2 bases from V and 7 bases from J, leaving 14 bases between. CDR1 and CDR2 (germline): LGHDT, YNNKEL (reference sequence). The CDR3 region is CASSQRQGFIGELFF. Here the CDR3 DNA reads TGTGCCAGCAGCCAAAGGCAGGGTTTTATCGGGGAGCTGTTTTTT.